The entry below gives a single T cell receptor (beta chain) sequence along with its context. No cognate antigen has been identified for it. No base quality values were provided; no much bigger clone lies one nucleotide off. The donors were roughly 39 Caucasian individuals from Russia, aged 6 to 90 years, who were systemically healthy. Each donor gave about 9.7 milliliters of peripheral blood, drawn into EDTA-treated Vacutainer tubes. Ficoll-Paque density-gradient centrifugation was used to isolate PBMCs, with at least 7 million per sample. Trizol reagent was used to extract total RNA from PBMCs, with at least 6 micrograms per sample. The percentages of naive CD45RAhigh/CD27high T cells were determined by flow cytometry on a PBMC aliquot from every donor. Libraries were made using 5' RACE. Sequencing took place on an Illumina HiSeq 2500. A second PCR of roughly 6 to 12 cycles was run with a J-beta primer mix and a sample-barcoded 5' primer. A unique molecular identifier was introduced onto each TCR beta cDNA molecule by a template-switch 5' adaptor carrying 12 random nucleotides. Each sample yielded at least 3 million CDR3-containing paired-end reads. The Mint cDNA synthesis kit, primed by a TRBC-specific oligonucleotide, was used to synthesize first-strand cDNA from all RNA. After uracil-DNA glycosylase treatment, a first 18-cycle PCR used universal primers M1SS and BC2_uni_R on all cDNA. Turning to the authors' computational methods: For normalization, 1 million high-quality reads, each with a distinct molecular identifier, were randomly selected from each sample. Reads with shared molecular identifiers were discarded instead of being binned into consensus sequences. MiTCR, with a Q25 quality threshold and the strictest error-elimination algorithm, was used for CDR3 identification, clonotype clustering and error correction. A nonparametric unseen species model using Euler transformation provided a lower-bound estimate of total TCR beta diversity. TCRdb ran its own pipeline on the public reads, namely fastp trimming at Q25 and MiXCR clone calling, and kept in-frame beta chains. Duplicate CDR3 protein sequences are folded into a single record with the most common DNA and genes. V and J calls and clone size were set by TCRdb, not the authors. The sample contains about 1,600,000 distinct CDR3 sequences, approximately 42% of them found a single time. The ten largest clones capture under 8% of the sample.

The data derive from a study of blood T cells in healthy people across ages (dated by TCRdb to the mid-2010s). General notes on the study: In model experiments, template switching captured roughly one uniquely barcoded TCR beta cDNA molecule for every two T cells. Two additional independent replicas of 1 million unique cDNA reads from the same blood draw were analyzed for two donors (one aged 18 to 30 and one aged 80 or older). The donors were split into four age groups: young (average about 15 years), middle-aged (roughly 39), aged (more than 60) and long-lived (approximately 80). Donors of different ages were randomly distributed across sequencing lanes to avoid experimental bias. Age-related changes in TCR beta repertoire diversity were measured in the study by deep sequencing normalized with unique cDNA molecular identifiers.

The investigation overall reported the following: The CMV infection status of donors was not known, potentially confounding age-related changes in expanded clonotypes. Estimates of total diversity based on one million sequenced T cells were regarded as lower bounds and as underestimates. A strong correlation was found between observed TCR beta diversity and the percentage of naive T cells measured by flow cytometry. Because profiling used bulk unsorted PBMCs, naive and antigen-experienced compartments could not be compared conclusively. Compared with the aged group, the long-lived group had more naive CD4+ T cells, fewer expanded clones and increased TCR diversity, a pattern suggesting age selection. Observed TCR beta diversity per million T cells fell roughly linearly with age, and a significant reduction was already apparent by age around 40.

The clonotype was recovered from a woman aged 18-29 years in good health. Sequencing used blood.

CDR3 loop: CASSLYTGGGTEAFF. DNA sequence: TGCGCCAGCAGCTTGTATACAGGGGGCGGGACTGAAGCTTTCTTT. The sequence links TRBV5-1 to TRBJ1-1; 9 bases in between match TRBD1. According to the germline V gene, CDR1 reads SGHRS and CDR2 reads YFSETQ. Reading from cysteine to phenylalanine, the CDR3 counts 15 amino acids. The kept DNA is CDR3 alone, 45 bases in frame from the first base. Trimming accounts for 1 base at V and 5 bases at J, while the number of junction bases matched to no gene is 6.